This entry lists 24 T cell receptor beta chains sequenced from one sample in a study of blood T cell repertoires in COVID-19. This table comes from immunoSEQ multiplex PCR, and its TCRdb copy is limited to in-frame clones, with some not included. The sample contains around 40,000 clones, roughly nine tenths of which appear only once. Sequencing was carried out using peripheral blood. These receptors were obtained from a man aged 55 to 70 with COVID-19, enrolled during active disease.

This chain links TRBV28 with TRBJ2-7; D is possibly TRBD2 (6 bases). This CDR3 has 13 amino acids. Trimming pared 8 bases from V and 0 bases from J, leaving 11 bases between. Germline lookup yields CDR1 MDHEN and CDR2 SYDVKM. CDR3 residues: CASGSGSSYEQYF. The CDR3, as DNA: TGTGCCAGCGGATCCGGGAGCTCCTACGAGCAGTACTTC. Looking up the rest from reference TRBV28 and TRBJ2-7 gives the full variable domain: DVKVTQSSRYLVKRTGEKVFLECVQDMDHENMFWYRQDPGLGLRLIYFSYDVKMKEKGDIPEGYSVSREKKERFSLILESASTNQTSMYLCASGSGSSYEQYFGPGTRLTVT.

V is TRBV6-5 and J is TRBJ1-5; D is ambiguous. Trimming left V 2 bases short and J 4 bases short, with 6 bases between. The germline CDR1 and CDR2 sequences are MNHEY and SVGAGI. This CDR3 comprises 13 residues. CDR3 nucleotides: TGTGCCAGCAGTTACGGGCTGAATCAGCCCCAGCATTTT. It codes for CASSYGLNQPQHF.

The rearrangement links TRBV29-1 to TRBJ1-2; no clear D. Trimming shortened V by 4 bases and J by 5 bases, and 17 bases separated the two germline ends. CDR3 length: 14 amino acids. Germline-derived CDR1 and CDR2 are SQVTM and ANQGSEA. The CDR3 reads CSVVTEFPLYGYTF. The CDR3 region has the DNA TGCAGCGTTGTAACAGAGTTTCCCCTATATGGCTACACCTTC.

The CDR3 nucleotides are TGTGCCAGCAGCCAAGGGATGCAGGGGGGACAGCCCCAGCATTTT. Encoded protein: CASSQGMQGGQPQHF. J is TRBJ1-5 and V is TRBV3-1 (or the pseudogene TRBV3-2), with 7 bases aligning to TRBD1. V dropped 1 base and J dropped 7; count of bases not matched to a gene: 7. The CDR3 sequence is 15 residues long. Germline CDR1 reads LGHDT; CDR2 reads YNNKEL (reference sequence).

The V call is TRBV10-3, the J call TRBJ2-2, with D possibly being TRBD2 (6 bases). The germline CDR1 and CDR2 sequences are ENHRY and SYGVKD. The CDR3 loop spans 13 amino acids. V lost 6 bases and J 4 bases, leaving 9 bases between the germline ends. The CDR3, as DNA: TGTGCCATCAGCCGGGAGCCCACCGGGGAGCTGTTTTTT. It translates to CAISREPTGELFF.

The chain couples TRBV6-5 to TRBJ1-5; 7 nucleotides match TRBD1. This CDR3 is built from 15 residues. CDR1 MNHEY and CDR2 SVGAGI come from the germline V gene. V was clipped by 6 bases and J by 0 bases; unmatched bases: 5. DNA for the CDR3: TGTGCCAGCAGACGGGACAGTTATAGCAATCAGCCCCAGCATTTT. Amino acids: CASRRDSYSNQPQHF.

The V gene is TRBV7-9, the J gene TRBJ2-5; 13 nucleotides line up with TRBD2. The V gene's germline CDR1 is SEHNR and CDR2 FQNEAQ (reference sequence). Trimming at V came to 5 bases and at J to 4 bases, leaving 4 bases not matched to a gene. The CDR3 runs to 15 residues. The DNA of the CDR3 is TGTGCCAGCAGCAGGACTAGCGGGAGCCGAGAGACCCAGTACTTC. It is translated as CASSRTSGSRETQYF.

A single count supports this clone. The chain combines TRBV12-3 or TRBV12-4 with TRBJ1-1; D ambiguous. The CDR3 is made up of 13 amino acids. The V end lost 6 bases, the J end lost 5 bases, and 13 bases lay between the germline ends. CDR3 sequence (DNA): TGTGCCAGCAGCCCCGAAATCGGTACTGAAGCTTTCTTT. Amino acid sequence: CASSPEIGTEAFF.

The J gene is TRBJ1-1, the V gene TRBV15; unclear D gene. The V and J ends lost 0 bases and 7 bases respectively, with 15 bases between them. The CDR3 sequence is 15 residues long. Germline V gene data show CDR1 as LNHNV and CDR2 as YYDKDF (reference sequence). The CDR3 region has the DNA TGTGCCACCAGCAGAGAAGGAGGTAACATACTTGAAGCTTTCTTT. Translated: CATSREGGNILEAFF.

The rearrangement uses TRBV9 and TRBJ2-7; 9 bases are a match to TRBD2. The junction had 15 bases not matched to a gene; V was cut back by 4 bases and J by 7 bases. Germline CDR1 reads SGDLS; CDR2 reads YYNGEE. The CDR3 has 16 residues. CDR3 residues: CASSPRGREGLGEQYF. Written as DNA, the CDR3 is TGTGCCAGCAGCCCCCGAGGGCGGGAGGGCCTGGGAGAGCAGTACTTC.

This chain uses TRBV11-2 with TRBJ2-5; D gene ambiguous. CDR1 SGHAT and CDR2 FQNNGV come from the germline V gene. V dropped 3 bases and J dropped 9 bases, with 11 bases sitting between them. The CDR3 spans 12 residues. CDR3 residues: CASSLLPWPQYF. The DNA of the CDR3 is TGTGCCAGCAGCTTGTTACCTTGGCCCCAGTACTTC.

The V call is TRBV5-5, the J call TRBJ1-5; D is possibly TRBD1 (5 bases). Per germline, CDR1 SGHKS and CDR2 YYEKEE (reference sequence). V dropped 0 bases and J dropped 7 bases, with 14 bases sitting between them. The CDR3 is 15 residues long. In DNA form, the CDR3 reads TGTGCCAGCAGCTTGGAGACGGGGGGATGGCAGCCCCAGCATTTT. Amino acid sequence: CASSLETGGWQPQHF. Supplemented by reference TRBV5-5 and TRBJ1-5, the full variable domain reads DAGVTQSPTHLIKTRGQQVTLRCSPISGHKSVSWYQQVLGQGPQFIFQYYEKEERGRGNFPDRFSARQFPNYSSELNVNALLLGDSALYLCASSLETGGWQPQHFGDGTRLSIL.

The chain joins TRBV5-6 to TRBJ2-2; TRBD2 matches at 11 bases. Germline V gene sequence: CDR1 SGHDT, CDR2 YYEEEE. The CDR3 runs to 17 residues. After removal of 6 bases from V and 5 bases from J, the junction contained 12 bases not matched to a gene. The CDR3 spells CASTSPTSGRVTGELFF. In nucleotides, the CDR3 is TGTGCCAGCACCTCTCCCACTAGCGGGAGAGTGACCGGGGAGCTGTTTTTT.

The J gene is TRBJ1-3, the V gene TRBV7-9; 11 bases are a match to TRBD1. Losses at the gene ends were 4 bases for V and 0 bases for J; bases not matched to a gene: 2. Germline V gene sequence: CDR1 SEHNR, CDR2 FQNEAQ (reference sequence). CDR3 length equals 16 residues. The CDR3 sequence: CASSYGQGASGNTIYF. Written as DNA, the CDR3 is TGTGCCAGCAGCTACGGACAGGGGGCCTCTGGAAACACCATATATTTT.

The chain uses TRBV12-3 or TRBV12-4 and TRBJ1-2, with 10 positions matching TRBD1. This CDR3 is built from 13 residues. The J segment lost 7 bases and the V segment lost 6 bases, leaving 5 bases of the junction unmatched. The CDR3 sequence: CASSQTGGVGYTF. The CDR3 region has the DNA TGTGCCAGCAGCCAGACAGGGGGCGTTGGCTACACCTTC.

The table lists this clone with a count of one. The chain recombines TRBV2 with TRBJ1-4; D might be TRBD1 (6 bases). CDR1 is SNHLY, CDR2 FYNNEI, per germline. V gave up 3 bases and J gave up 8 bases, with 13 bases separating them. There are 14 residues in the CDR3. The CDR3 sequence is CASSDPGAGEKLFF. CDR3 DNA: TGTGCCAGCAGTGACCCAGGGGCAGGCGAAAAACTGTTTTTT.

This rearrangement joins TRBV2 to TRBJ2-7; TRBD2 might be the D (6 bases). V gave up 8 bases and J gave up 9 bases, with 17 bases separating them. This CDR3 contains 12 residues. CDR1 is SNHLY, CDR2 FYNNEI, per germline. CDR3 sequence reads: CASGEEFSGQYF. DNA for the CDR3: TGTGCCAGCGGGGAGGAGTTCTCGGGGCAGTACTTC.

CDR3 residues: CASSLAPTSGMTETQYF. The CDR3 region has the DNA TGTGCCAGCAGCTTAGCCCCGACTAGCGGGATGACAGAGACCCAGTACTTC. V and J are TRBV7-8 and TRBJ2-5, with TRBD2 matching 11 bases. Per the germline V gene, CDR1 is SGHVS and CDR2 is FQNEAQ. V trimming: 0 bases; J trimming: 4 bases; junction bases outside the gene matches: 7. The CDR3 is 17 residues long.

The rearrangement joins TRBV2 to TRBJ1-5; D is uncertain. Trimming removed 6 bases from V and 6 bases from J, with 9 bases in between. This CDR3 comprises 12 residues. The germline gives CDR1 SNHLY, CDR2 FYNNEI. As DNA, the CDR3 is TGTGCCAGCAGAATAACCGGTCAGCCCCAGCATTTT. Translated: CASRITGQPQHF. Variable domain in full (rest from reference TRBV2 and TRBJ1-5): EPEVTQTPSHQVTQMGQEVILRCVPISNHLYFYWYRQILGQKVEFLVSFYNNEISEKSEIFDDQFSVERPDGSNFTLKIRSTKLEDSAMYFCASRITGQPQHFGDGTRLSIL.

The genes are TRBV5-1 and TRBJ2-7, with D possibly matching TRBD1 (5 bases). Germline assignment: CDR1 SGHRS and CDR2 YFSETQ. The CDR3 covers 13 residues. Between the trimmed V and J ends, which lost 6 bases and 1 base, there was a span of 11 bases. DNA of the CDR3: TGCGCCAGCACCCCAGACAGTTCCTACGAGCAGTACTTC. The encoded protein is CASTPDSSYEQYF.

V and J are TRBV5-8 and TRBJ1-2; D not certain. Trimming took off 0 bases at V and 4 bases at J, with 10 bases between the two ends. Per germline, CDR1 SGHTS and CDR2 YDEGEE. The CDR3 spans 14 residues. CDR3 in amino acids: CASSLGSGIYGYTF. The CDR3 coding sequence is TGTGCCAGCAGCTTGGGGTCGGGGATCTATGGCTACACCTTC.

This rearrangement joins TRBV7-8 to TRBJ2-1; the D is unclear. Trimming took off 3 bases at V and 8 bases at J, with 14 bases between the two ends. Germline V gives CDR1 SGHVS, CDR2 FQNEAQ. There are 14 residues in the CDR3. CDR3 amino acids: CASSFEARSDEQFF. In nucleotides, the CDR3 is TGTGCCAGCAGCTTCGAAGCTAGATCCGATGAGCAGTTCTTC.

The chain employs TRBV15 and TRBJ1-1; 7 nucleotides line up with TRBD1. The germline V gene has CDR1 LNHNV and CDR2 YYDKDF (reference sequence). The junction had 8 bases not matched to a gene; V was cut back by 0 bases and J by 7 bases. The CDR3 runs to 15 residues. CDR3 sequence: CATSRDVGQIIEAFF. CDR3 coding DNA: TGTGCCACCAGCAGAGATGTGGGACAGATCATTGAAGCTTTCTTT. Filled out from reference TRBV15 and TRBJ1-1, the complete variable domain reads DAMVIQNPRYQVTQFGKPVTLSCSQTLNHNVMYWYQQKSSQAPKLLFHYYDKDFNNEADTPDNFQSRRPNTSFCFLDIRSPGLGDTAMYLCATSRDVGQIIEAFFGQGTRLTVV.

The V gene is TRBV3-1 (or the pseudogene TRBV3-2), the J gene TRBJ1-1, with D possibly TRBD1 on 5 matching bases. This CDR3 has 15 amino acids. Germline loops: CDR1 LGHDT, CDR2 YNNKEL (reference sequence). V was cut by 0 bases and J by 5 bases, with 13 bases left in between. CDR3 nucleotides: TGTGCCAGCAGCCAAGACAGGGATGGGAAGACTGAAGCTTTCTTT. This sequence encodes CASSQDRDGKTEAFF.